This TCR beta chain appears in the sequencing data of a study of CD8+CD57+ T cells in acquired aplastic anemia. Study information: The mean DNA yield obtained from sorted CD4+ and CD8+ cells came to approximately 3.2 ug.

CDR1 is DFQATT, CDR2 SNEGSKA, per germline (reference sequence). The CDR3 loop spans 11 amino acids. Study-wide results and caveats: Roughly 28 was the count of CD8+ CDR3 sequences that patients shared with controls.

This clonotype was picked up one time. Its cognate antigen is unknown. Germline is not matched at one junction end, which may reflect a read error. The template for TCR beta VDJ and CDR3 sequence profiling was genomic DNA. TCRdb passed the reads through MiXCR, listing each CDR3 protein once. The repertoire holds some 200,000 distinct CDR3 sequences, 61% seen once, with about 31% in the top ten. The source material was sorted CD4+, CD8+, or CD8+CD57+ T cells (not recorded which) from PBMCs. The V and J genes are TRBV20-1 and TRBJ1-2; D remains ambiguous. This TCR was recovered from a human donor in good health. The CDR3 protein is CSASFTYGYTF. The CDR3 DNA is TGCAGTGCTAGTTTCACCTATGGCTACACCTTT.